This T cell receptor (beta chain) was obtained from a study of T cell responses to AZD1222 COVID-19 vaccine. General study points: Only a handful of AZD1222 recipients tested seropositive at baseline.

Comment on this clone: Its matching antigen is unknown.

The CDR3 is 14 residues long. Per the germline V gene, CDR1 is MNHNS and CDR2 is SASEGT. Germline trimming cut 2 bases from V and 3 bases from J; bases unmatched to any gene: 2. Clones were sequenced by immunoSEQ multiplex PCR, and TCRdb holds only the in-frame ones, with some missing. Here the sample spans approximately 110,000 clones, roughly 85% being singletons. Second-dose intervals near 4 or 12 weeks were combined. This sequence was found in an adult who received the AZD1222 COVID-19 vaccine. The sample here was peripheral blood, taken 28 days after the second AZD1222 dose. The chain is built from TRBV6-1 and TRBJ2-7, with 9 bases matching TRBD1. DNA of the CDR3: TGTGCCAGCAGTGAAATGACAGGGGGCTACGAGCAGTACTTC. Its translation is CASSEMTGGYEQYF.